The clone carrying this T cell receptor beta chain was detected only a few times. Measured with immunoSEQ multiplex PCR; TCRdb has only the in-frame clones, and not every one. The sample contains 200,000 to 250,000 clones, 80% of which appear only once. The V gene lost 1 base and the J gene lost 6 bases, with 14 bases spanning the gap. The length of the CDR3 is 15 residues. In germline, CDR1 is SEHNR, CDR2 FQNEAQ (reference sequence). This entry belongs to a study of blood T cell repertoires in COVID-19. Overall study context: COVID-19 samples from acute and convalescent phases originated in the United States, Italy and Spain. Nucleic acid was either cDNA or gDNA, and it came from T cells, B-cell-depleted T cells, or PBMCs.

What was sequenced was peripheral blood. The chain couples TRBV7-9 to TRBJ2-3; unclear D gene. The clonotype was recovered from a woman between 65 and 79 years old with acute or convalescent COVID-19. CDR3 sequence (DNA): TGTGCCAGCAGCTTAGGAGCCATACCCTACGATACGCAGTATTTT. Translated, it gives CASSLGAIPYDTQYF.